A selection of T cell receptor beta chains follows, all from one sample in a study of T cell repertoires in cytomegalovirus infection. MiXCR was run by TCRdb on the reads, yielding one entry per CDR3 protein. Among around 900,000 distinct CDR3 sequences listed, 30% to 40% were seen once. Their antigens remain unidentified. Specimen: cultured CD8+ T cells from PBMCs, collected from culture after CMV antigen stimulation. These receptors were collected from a human donor in good health (CMV status not recorded). Some clones in this sample may be carry-over from other donors' samples. Each CDR3 is given with its conserved first and last residue. Each record gives: clone size, J gene, D gene, V gene, CDR3 protein, CDR3 DNA. D genes are given only for firm matches. Clone size appears in some rows only: once, few, many, or a class for an expanded clone.

size: few
J: TRBJ2-7
D: NA
V: TRBV4-1
CDR3: CASSQDLDIYEQYF
DNA: TGCGCCAGCAGCCAAGATCTAGATATCTACGAGCAGTACTTC

size: NA
J: TRBJ2-7
D: NA
V: TRBV7-9
CDR3: CASSADKGGDYEQYF
DNA: TGTGCCAGCAGCGCAGACAAGGGGGGGGATTACGAGCAGTACTTC

size: few
J: TRBJ2-3
D: NA
V: TRBV6-2/TRBV6-3
CDR3: CASYYPDTQYF
DNA: TGTGCCAGCTACTATCCAGATACGCAGTATTTT

size: NA
J: TRBJ2-5
D: TRBD2
V: TRBV28
CDR3: CASRLRVSGGIQETQYF
DNA: TGTGCCAGCAGATTGAGAGTAAGCGGGGGCATACAAGAGACCCAGTACTTC

size: few
J: TRBJ2-7
D: NA
V: TRBV4-1
CDR3: CASSQEGRGQRKDYEQYF
DNA: TGCGCCAGCAGCCAAGAAGGTCGCGGACAGAGAAAGGACTACGAGCAGTACTTC

size: few
J: TRBJ2-1
D: TRBD1
V: TRBV11-1
CDR3: CASSKHTIFRDSNEQFF
DNA: TGTGCCAGCAGCAAACATACTATATTCCGGGACAGCAATGAGCAGTTCTTC

size: NA
J: TRBJ2-1
D: TRBD1
V: TRBV5-4
CDR3: CASSRTGEFYNEQFF
DNA: TGTGCCAGCAGCCGGACAGGAGAATTCTACAATGAGCAGTTCTTC

size: NA
J: TRBJ2-1
D: NA
V: TRBV7-2
CDR3: CASSFPQGNEQFF
DNA: TGTGCCAGCAGCTTCCCCCAAGGCAATGAGCAGTTCTTC

size: few
J: TRBJ1-2
D: NA
V: TRBV6-5
CDR3: CASSYGPDGYTF
DNA: TGTGCCAGCAGTTACGGTCCGGATGGCTACACCTTC

size: few
J: TRBJ1-4
D: TRBD1
V: TRBV7-9
CDR3: CASSFPGGDEKLFF
DNA: TGTGCCAGCAGCTTCCCAGGGGGGGATGAAAAACTGTTTTTT

size: few
J: TRBJ2-2
D: NA
V: TRBV12-5
CDR3: CASGDSNTGELFF
DNA: TGTGCTAGTGGGGACTCCAACACCGGGGAGCTGTTTTTT

size: many
J: TRBJ1-4
D: TRBD1
V: TRBV7-8
CDR3: CASSSRTGEYEKLFF
DNA: TGTGCCAGCAGCTCGCGGACAGGGGAGTATGAAAAACTGTTTTTT

size: NA
J: TRBJ1-3
D: TRBD1
V: TRBV13
CDR3: CASSPRGGGNTIYF
DNA: TGTGCCAGCAGCCCCAGGGGGGGCGGAAACACCATATATTTT

size: NA
J: TRBJ1-1
D: NA
V: TRBV27
CDR3: CASSLFLGTEAFF
DNA: TGTGCCAGCAGTTTATTTCTGGGTACTGAAGCTTTCTTT

size: NA
J: TRBJ1-1
D: NA
V: TRBV19
CDR3: CASSIEGWTEAFF
DNA: TGTGCCAGTAGTATAGAGGGTTGGACTGAAGCTTTCTTT

size: NA
J: TRBJ2-5
D: TRBD2
V: TRBV13
CDR3: CASSFERRGGEETQYF
DNA: TGTGCCAGCAGCTTTGAACGGCGGGGGGGCGAAGAGACCCAGTACTTC

size: NA
J: TRBJ1-6
D: TRBD1
V: TRBV7-2
CDR3: CASSPGGGGDPKF
DNA: TGTGCCAGCAGCCCTGGCGGAGGGGGCGATCCCAAATTT

size: few
J: TRBJ2-5
D: NA
V: TRBV4-1
CDR3: CASSQLVETPVDKNF
DNA: TGCGCCAGCAGCCAATTGGTCGAAACGCCGGTGGACAAAAACTTC

size: NA
J: TRBJ2-7
D: NA
V: TRBV4-1
CDR3: CASSQDRARAYEQYF
DNA: TGCGCCAGCAGCCAAGACCGTGCTAGGGCCTACGAGCAGTACTTC

size: NA
J: TRBJ2-1
D: NA
V: TRBV6-1
CDR3: CASSYRRRYNEQFF
DNA: TGTGCCAGCAGTTACCGCAGGAGATACAATGAGCAGTTCTTC

size: NA
J: TRBJ2-3
D: NA
V: TRBV5-8
CDR3: CASSSTLVRRVTDTQYF
DNA: TGTGCCAGCAGCTCTACACTAGTCAGGAGGGTCACAGATACGCAGTATTTT

size: many
J: TRBJ1-1
D: NA
V: TRBV7-6
CDR3: CASSPWGGGSTEAFF
DNA: TGTGCCAGCAGCCCGTGGGGGGGTGGAAGCACTGAAGCTTTCTTT

size: NA
J: TRBJ1-2
D: NA
V: TRBV7-9
CDR3: CASSGLSANYGYTF
DNA: TGTGCCAGCAGCGGACTCTCAGCTAACTATGGCTACACCTTC

size: NA
J: TRBJ1-1
D: TRBD1
V: TRBV6-6
CDR3: CASIYRGANTEAFF
DNA: TGTGCCAGCATTTACAGGGGAGCAAACACTGAAGCTTTCTTT

size: few
J: TRBJ2-5
D: NA
V: TRBV6-5
CDR3: CASSPGAGETQYF
DNA: TGTGCCAGCAGTCCAGGGGCGGGGGAGACCCAGTACTTC

size: NA
J: TRBJ2-1
D: NA
V: TRBV6-6
CDR3: CASSGGAGSF
DNA: TGTGCCAGCTCCGGGGGAGCCGGGTCCTTC

size: few
J: TRBJ2-7
D: NA
V: TRBV12-3/TRBV12-4
CDR3: CASSFVVGVIGEQYF
DNA: TGTGCCAGCAGTTTTGTAGTAGGGGTAATAGGGGAGCAGTACTTC

size: many
J: TRBJ2-3
D: TRBD2
V: TRBV6-2/TRBV6-3
CDR3: CASSYSSGGRTDTQYF
DNA: TGTGCCAGCAGTTACTCGAGCGGGGGACGCACAGATACGCAGTATTTT

size: NA
J: TRBJ2-7
D: TRBD1
V: TRBV29-1
CDR3: CSVVRDRGLEEQYF
DNA: TGCAGCGTGGTACGGGACAGGGGTTTGGAGGAGCAGTACTTC

size: NA
J: TRBJ2-6
D: NA
V: TRBV6-5
CDR3: CASSYGTATDYAGANVLTF
DNA: TGTGCCAGCAGTTACGGGACGGCCACTGACTACGCTGGGGCCAACGTCCTGACTTTC

size: many
J: TRBJ2-1
D: NA
V: TRBV7-2
CDR3: CASILRSEQFF
DNA: TGTGCCAGCATCCTCCGGTCCGAGCAGTTCTTC

size: once
J: TRBJ1-2
D: NA
V: TRBV4-2
CDR3: CASSQEATLSNYGYTF
DNA: TGTGCCAGCAGCCAAGAAGCTACTTTGTCTAACTATGGCTACACCTTC

size: few
J: TRBJ1-5
D: NA
V: TRBV2
CDR3: CASSPGQEDQPQHF
DNA: TGTGCCAGCAGTCCCGGCCAGGAAGATCAGCCCCAGCATTTT

size: few
J: TRBJ1-2
D: NA
V: TRBV6-2/TRBV6-3
CDR3: CASSYSDFRREWDYGYTF
DNA: TGTGCCAGCAGTTACTCGGATTTCCGGCGGGAATGGGACTATGGCTACACCTTC

size: NA
J: TRBJ1-1
D: TRBD1
V: TRBV7-2
CDR3: CASSPDYRGNTEAFF
DNA: TGTGCCAGCAGCCCTGATTACAGGGGGAACACTGAAGCTTTCTTT

size: many
J: TRBJ1-5
D: TRBD1
V: TRBV7-8
CDR3: CASSYGTEENNQPQHF
DNA: TGTGCCAGCAGCTACGGGACAGAAGAGAACAATCAGCCCCAGCATTTT

size: few
J: TRBJ1-2
D: NA
V: TRBV27
CDR3: CASSSSWTSWNYGYTF
DNA: TGTGCCAGCAGTTCCAGTTGGACAAGTTGGAACTATGGCTACACCTTC

size: few
J: TRBJ1-1
D: TRBD1
V: TRBV6-2/TRBV6-3
CDR3: CASSYSRGTGAMNTEAFF
DNA: TGTGCCAGCAGTTACTCGAGAGGGACAGGGGCTATGAACACTGAAGCTTTCTTT

size: NA
J: TRBJ2-1
D: TRBD1
V: TRBV6-2/TRBV6-3
CDR3: CATHRDRGNDEQFF
DNA: TGTGCCACCCACCGGGACAGGGGGAACGATGAGCAGTTCTTC

size: few
J: TRBJ1-2
D: NA
V: TRBV12-3/TRBV12-4
CDR3: CASSPGLGYTF
DNA: TGTGCCAGCAGCCCGGGCCTCGGCTACACCTTC

size: NA
J: TRBJ2-5
D: NA
V: TRBV4-1
CDR3: CASSGRITETQYF
DNA: TGCGCCAGCAGCGGGAGGATTACGGAGACCCAGTACTTC

size: NA
J: TRBJ2-7
D: NA
V: TRBV5-6
CDR3: CASSSLAGQPTYEQYF
DNA: TGTGCCAGCAGCTCTCTCGCGGGACAGCCAACCTACGAGCAGTACTTC

size: NA
J: TRBJ1-3
D: NA
V: TRBV27
CDR3: CASRLDNSGNTIYF
DNA: TGTGCCAGCAGACTAGACAACTCTGGAAACACCATATATTTT

size: few
J: TRBJ1-2
D: NA
V: TRBV4-1
CDR3: CASSQERASGNGYTF
DNA: TGCGCCAGCAGCCAAGAGAGAGCGTCTGGGAATGGCTACACCTTC

size: once
J: TRBJ1-5
D: NA
V: TRBV6-1
CDR3: CASFRTRADTQHF
DNA: TGTGCCAGCTTCAGGACGCGTGCAGATACGCAGCATTTT

size: many
J: TRBJ1-1
D: NA
V: TRBV2
CDR3: CASVRRRNTEAFF
DNA: TGTGCCAGCGTCCGTAGGCGGAACACTGAAGCTTTCTTT

size: NA
J: TRBJ2-5
D: TRBD2
V: TRBV3-1
CDR3: CASSHLPTSGFQETQYF
DNA: TGTGCCAGCAGCCATCTTCCGACTAGCGGGTTCCAAGAGACCCAGTACTTC

size: few
J: TRBJ1-4
D: NA
V: TRBV3-1
CDR3: CASSQTESATNEKLFF
DNA: TGTGCCAGCAGCCAGACAGAGAGTGCAACTAATGAAAAACTGTTTTTT

size: few
J: TRBJ2-5
D: TRBD1
V: TRBV6-6
CDR3: CASGRTGKGETQYF
DNA: TGTGCCAGCGGAAGGACAGGGAAAGGGGAGACCCAGTACTTC

size: NA
J: TRBJ2-3
D: TRBD1
V: TRBV7-3
CDR3: CASSRGQESTDTQYF
DNA: TGTGCCAGTAGCCGGGGACAGGAGAGCACAGATACGCAGTATTTT

size: NA
J: TRBJ2-5
D: NA
V: TRBV27
CDR3: CASSEAGAPEEYF
DNA: TGTGCCAGCAGTGAGGCGGGGGCCCCCGAGGAGTACTTC

size: NA
J: TRBJ2-2
D: NA
V: TRBV10-3
CDR3: CAISEPGTGNTGELFF
DNA: TGTGCCATCAGTGAGCCGGGGACGGGGAACACCGGGGAGCTGTTTTTT

size: NA
J: TRBJ1-2
D: NA
V: TRBV9
CDR3: CASSNKRYGYTF
DNA: TGTGCCAGCAGCAACAAGAGATATGGCTACACCTTC

size: NA
J: TRBJ1-5
D: TRBD1
V: TRBV6-1
CDR3: CASRPSGTAYSNQPQHF
DNA: TGTGCCAGCAGACCTTCCGGGACAGCGTATAGCAATCAGCCCCAGCATTTT

size: NA
J: TRBJ1-4
D: TRBD1
V: TRBV7-9
CDR3: CASSGTGDLGKLFF
DNA: TGTGCCAGCAGTGGGACAGGGGACCTTGGAAAACTGTTTTTT